This TCR beta chain was documented in a study of cytomegalovirus exposure and HLA in healthy donors. Researchers ran the PCR with 60 Vbeta and 13 Jbeta primers. Only in-frame clones appear in the TCRdb table, and some are missing; sequencing was by immunoSEQ multiplex PCR. The sample has about 130,000 clones; about three quarters are singletons. About this clone itself: Its antigen is currently unknown. An end of the junction differs from the germline gene, which may be a read error.

Points from the study as a whole: Being productive about 87% or about 30% of the time was typical of most TCR beta V segments in an earlier analysis.

CDR3 length: 15 residues. Germline V gene lookup returns CDR1 SSHAT and CDR2 FNYEAQ (reference sequence). Sequencing input: PBMCs. This receptor was taken from a woman in her fifties or sixties in good health and CMV-seropositive. The chain uses TRBV7-7 and TRBJ2-7, with 8 bases lining up with TRBD1. Here the CDR3 reads CASSCVTGASYEQYF. The CDR3 coding sequence is TGTGCTAGCAGCTGCGTGACAGGGGCTTCCTACGAGCAGTACTTC. Full variable domain (outside the CDR3, taken from reference TRBV7-7 and TRBJ2-7): GAGVSQSPRYKVTKRGQDVTLRCDPISSHATLYWYQQALGQGPEFLTYFNYEAQPDKSGLPSDRFSAERPEGSISTLTIQRTEQRDSAMYRCASSCVTGASYEQYFGPGTRLTVT.